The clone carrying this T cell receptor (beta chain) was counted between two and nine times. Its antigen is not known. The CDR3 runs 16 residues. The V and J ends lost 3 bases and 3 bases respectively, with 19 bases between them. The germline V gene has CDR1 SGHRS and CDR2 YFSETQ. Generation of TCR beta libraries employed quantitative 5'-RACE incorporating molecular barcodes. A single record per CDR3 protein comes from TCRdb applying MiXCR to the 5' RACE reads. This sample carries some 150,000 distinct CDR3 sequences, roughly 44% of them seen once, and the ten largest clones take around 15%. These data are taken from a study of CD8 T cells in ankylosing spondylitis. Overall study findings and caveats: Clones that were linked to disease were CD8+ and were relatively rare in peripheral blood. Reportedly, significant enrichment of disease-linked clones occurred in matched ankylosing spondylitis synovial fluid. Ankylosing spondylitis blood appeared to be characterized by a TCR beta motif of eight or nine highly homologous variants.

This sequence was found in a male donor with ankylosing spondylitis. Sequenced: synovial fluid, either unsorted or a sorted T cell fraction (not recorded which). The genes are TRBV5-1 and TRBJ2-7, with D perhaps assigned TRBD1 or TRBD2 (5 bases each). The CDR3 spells CASSSLKTGTNYEQYF. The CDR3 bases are TGCGCCAGCAGCTCGCTAAAAACCGGGACGAACTACGAGCAGTACTTC.